A selection of T cell receptor beta chains follows, all from one sample in a study of graft-versus-host responses after intestinal transplantation. Profiled with immunoSEQ multiplex PCR; TCRdb holds only in-frame clones, not every one. The data show about 50,000 clones, about nine tenths seen once. Which antigens these TCRs recognize remains unknown. The sample in question was unstimulated CD4+ T cells sorted from spleen or lymph node cells, obtained before transplant. The receptors were gathered from a human donor who was the organ donor for an intestinal transplant. Both conserved end residues are part of each CDR3. Each record gives: clone size, V gene, J gene, D gene, CDR3 DNA, CDR3 protein. D genes are given only for firm matches. Clone size is not always given. Where it is, it says once, few, many or a class for expanded clones.

-,TRBV4-2,TRBJ2-7,TRBD2,TGTGCCAGCAGCGCGGGACTAGCGGGAGTAACCTACGAGCAGTACTTC,CASSAGLAGVTYEQYF
-,TRBV19,TRBJ2-1,-,TGTGCCAGTAGTATTGGGGGGGCGCAGGACAATGAGCAGTTCTTC,CASSIGGAQDNEQFF
-,TRBV28,TRBJ1-5,-,TGTGCCAGCAGACCCGCCGGGGACTATAGCAATCAGCCCCAGCATTTT,CASRPAGDYSNQPQHF
once,TRBV7-3,TRBJ2-3,-,TGTGCCAGCAGCCGTCTTGGGAGCACAGATACGCAGTATTTT,CASSRLGSTDTQYF
once,TRBV5-1,TRBJ1-4,-,TGCGCCAGCAGCTTGGCCGGGGGTCGAAGTGAAAAACTGTTTTTT,CASSLAGGRSEKLFF
-,TRBV12-1,TRBJ2-7,-,TGTGCCAGCAGCATGGCTGTGTGCATGGGGGACATCTACTACGAGCAGTACTTC,CASSMAVCMGDIYYEQYF
few,TRBV19,TRBJ1-4,-,TGTGCCAGTAGTATAGGGGAAGAAAAACTGTTTTTT,CASSIGEEKLFF
-,TRBV7-9,TRBJ2-5,TRBD2,TGTGCCAGCAGCTTCAGCGGGAGGCACCAAGAGACCCAGTACTTC,CASSFSGRHQETQYF
-,TRBV7-9,TRBJ2-1,TRBD1,TGTGCCAGCAGCCTAGAGCCGGGACAGGGGCATCATGAGCAGTTCTTC,CASSLEPGQGHHEQFF
few,TRBV9,TRBJ1-6,TRBD1,TGTGCCAGCAGCGCGGGACAGGGGTTTAATTCACCCCTCCACTTT,CASSAGQGFNSPLHF
-,TRBV5-1,TRBJ1-5,-,TGCGCCAGCAGCTTGGCTCTGGGGAGGAATCAGCCCCAGCATTTT,CASSLALGRNQPQHF
-,TRBV5-5,TRBJ2-7,-,TGTGCCAGCAGCTTGGATCAGGGGTTGGGGTGGCAGTACTTC,CASSLDQGLGWQYF
-,TRBV4-3,TRBJ2-7,TRBD2,TGCGCCAGCAGCCAAGTACTAGCGGGAGGTTCCTACGAGCAGTACTTC,CASSQVLAGGSYEQYF
-,TRBV19,TRBJ2-5,-,TGTGCCAGTAGTACCCAAGAGACCCAGTACTTC,CASSTQETQYF
-,TRBV19,TRBJ2-6,-,TGTGCCAGTAGTACGGGACACTCTGGGGCCAACGTCCTGACTTTC,CASSTGHSGANVLTF
-,TRBV9,TRBJ2-3,-,TGTGCCAGCAGCCCCACAGGGAGTTTCACAGATACGCAGTATTTT,CASSPTGSFTDTQYF